The 20 T cell receptor beta chains presented below share a single source sample, sequenced in a study of tumour-infiltrating T cells in Burkitt lymphoma. The data were produced by immunoSEQ multiplex PCR, yet TCRdb's version contains in-frame clones alone and is incomplete. The sample lists roughly 690 clones, just under 95% occurring once. Sequenced sample: tumor tissue. These receptors came from a human donor with diffuse large B-cell lymphoma.

The chain couples TRBV4-1 to TRBJ2-7; D is unclear. The germline gives CDR1 MGHRA, CDR2 YSYEKL. The CDR3 length is 14 residues. V shed 0 bases and J shed 0 bases, with 6 bases lying between them. The CDR3 protein is CASSQEYSSYEQYF. Here the CDR3 DNA reads TGCGCCAGCAGCCAAGAGTACAGCTCCTACGAGCAGTACTTC.

The V call is TRBV7-9, the J call TRBJ2-3; 9 positions agree with TRBD2. Germline V gene lookup returns CDR1 SEHNR and CDR2 FQNEAQ (reference sequence). This CDR3 contains 16 residues. The ends lost 3 bases at V and 0 bases at J; junction bases unmatched: 4. The CDR3 sequence: CASSFGAGGSTDTQYF. CDR3 DNA sequence: TGTGCCAGCAGCTTTGGAGCGGGGGGTAGCACAGATACGCAGTATTTT.

The rearrangement uses TRBV6-5 and TRBJ2-3; D is unclear. V was clipped by 6 bases and J by 4 bases, with 8 bases between them. The CDR3 extends over 12 amino acids. Germline assignment: CDR1 MNHEY and CDR2 SVGAGI. CDR3 in amino acids: CASRRPPDTQYF. The DNA for the CDR3 is TGTGCCAGCAGACGACCCCCAGATACGCAGTATTTT.

The genes are TRBV9 and TRBJ1-1; 7 positions match TRBD1. Looked up from germline, CDR1 is SGDLS and CDR2 is YYNGEE. The CDR3 runs to 15 residues. Trimming at V came to 4 bases and at J to 3 bases, leaving 9 bases not matched to a gene. CDR3 protein: CASSITGAADTEAFF. In DNA form, the CDR3 reads TGTGCCAGCAGCATTACAGGGGCTGCGGACACTGAAGCTTTCTTT.

This chain joins TRBV7-7 and TRBJ1-4, with D uncertain. The CDR3 is made up of 15 amino acids. The ends were cut back, 5 bases at V and 2 bases at J, with 12 bases in the middle. Germline CDR1 is SSHAT and CDR2 is FNYEAQ (reference sequence). CDR3 sequence: CASSRGVSTNEKLFF. The CDR3 nucleotides are TGTGCCAGCAGCCGCGGGGTGTCTACTAATGAAAAACTGTTTTTT.

V is TRBV27 and J is TRBJ1-1; D remains unclear. The V end was cut by 6 bases, the J end by 0 bases, with 8 bases between. CDR3 size: 13 residues. Germline CDR1 is MNHEY and CDR2 is SMNVEV (reference sequence). Written as DNA, the CDR3 is TGTGCCAGCAGCGTAACAGTGAACACTGAAGCTTTCTTT. It translates to CASSVTVNTEAFF.

The gene calls are TRBV5-6 and TRBJ2-3, with TRBD1 matching 9 bases. This CDR3 comprises 15 residues. Germline values: CDR1 SGHDT, CDR2 YYEEEE. V lost 2 bases to trimming and J lost 2 bases; unmatched junction nucleotides: 3. The CDR3 DNA is TGTGCCAGCAGCTTCCGGGACAGGGACACAGATACGCAGTATTTT. Its translation is CASSFRDRDTDTQYF. The full variable domain, with the rest looked up from reference TRBV5-6 and TRBJ2-3, is DAGVTQSPTHLIKTRGQQVTLRCSPKSGHDTVSWYQQALGQGPQFIFQYYEEEERQRGNFPDRFSGHQFPNYSSELNVNALLLGDSALYLCASSFRDRDTDTQYFGPGTRLTVL.

V and J are TRBV5-4 and TRBJ2-7; D unclear. Germline-derived CDR1 and CDR2 are SGHNT and YYREEE (reference sequence). V gave up 4 bases and J gave up 6 bases, with 8 bases separating them. This CDR3 is built from 11 residues. The chain's CDR3 is CASSRLGEQYF. Here the CDR3 DNA reads TGTGCCAGCAGCCGCCTCGGCGAGCAGTACTTC.

The rearrangement links TRBV29-1 to TRBJ2-3; TRBD2 matches at 7 bases. The germline V gene encodes CDR1 SQVTM and CDR2 ANQGSEA. The CDR3 runs 15 residues. The ends lost 3 bases at V and 0 bases at J; junction bases unmatched: 6. The CDR3 sequence is CSVDNPSGSTDTQYF. DNA for the CDR3: TGCAGCGTTGATAATCCTAGCGGTAGCACAGATACGCAGTATTTT.

The chain recombines TRBV29-1 with TRBJ1-1; TRBD1 aligns across 7 bases. The germline V gene encodes CDR1 SQVTM and CDR2 ANQGSEA. The CDR3 is 13 amino acids. V was pared by 7 bases and J by 4 bases, with 9 bases of the junction left unmatched. CDR3 sequence reads: CSAGRSGGTEAFF. The CDR3 DNA follows: TGCAGCGCCGGGAGATCAGGGGGCACTGAAGCTTTCTTT. The full variable domain, with the rest looked up from reference TRBV29-1 and TRBJ1-1, is SAVISQKPSRDICQRGTSLTIQCQVDSQVTMMFWYRQQPGQSLTLIATANQGSEATYESGFVIDKFPISRPNLTFSTLTVSNMSPEDSSIYLCSAGRSGGTEAFFGQGTRLTVV.

The chain couples TRBV5-1 to TRBJ1-2; the match to TRBD1 covers 11 bases. The CDR3 spans 14 residues. J lost 4 bases, V lost 6 bases, and 5 bases had no gene match. Germline V gives CDR1 SGHRS, CDR2 YFSETQ. The CDR3 bases are TGCGCCAGCATTGGGACAGGGGGTTCCTATGGCTACACCTTC. Protein product: CASIGTGGSYGYTF.

This clone was recorded only once. The rearrangement links TRBV19 to TRBJ2-7, with a weak D call TRBD2 (6 bases). Germline CDR1 is LNHDA and CDR2 is SQIVND (reference sequence). The CDR3 is 14 amino acids. The germline V and J ends were trimmed by 0 bases and 2 bases, with 8 bases remaining between them. The CDR3 DNA reads as TGTGCCAGTAGTATAGATGGGGGGACCTACGAGCAGTACTTC. This codes for CASSIDGGTYEQYF.

V and J are TRBV11-2 and TRBJ2-7, with 7 positions matching TRBD1. This CDR3 comprises 14 residues. The V gene end was trimmed by 6 bases and the J gene end by 4 bases; junction bases not matched to a gene: 9. Germline V gene data show CDR1 as SGHAT and CDR2 as FQNNGV. CDR3 amino acids: CASSQSGTAYEQYF. The CDR3 region has the DNA TGTGCCAGCAGTCAATCCGGGACAGCATACGAGCAGTACTTC.

The V call is TRBV7-6, the J call TRBJ2-5; 8 bases align to TRBD2. CDR1 is SGHVS, CDR2 FNYEAQ, per germline. The CDR3 consists of 15 residues. Trimming took 7 bases from V and 2 from J; bases not matched to a gene: 9. Here the CDR3 reads CASTRLASKQETQYF. CDR3 bases: TGTGCCAGCACCCGACTAGCGAGCAAACAAGAGACCCAGTACTTC.

The J gene is TRBJ2-7, the V gene TRBV28; TRBD2 matches at 7 bases. The CDR3 contains 17 residues. CDR1 is MDHEN, CDR2 SYDVKM, per germline. V shed 2 bases and J 0 bases; nucleotides not matched to a gene: 10. CDR3 nucleotides: TGTGCCAGCAGTTTACTCAGTCCTAGCGGAAGCTCCTACGAGCAGTACTTC. This encodes CASSLLSPSGSSYEQYF.

The genes are TRBV5-4 and TRBJ2-4; D not certain. Deletions cut 2 bases from V and 8 bases from J, with 14 bases between. This CDR3 has 14 amino acids. Germline-derived CDR1 and CDR2 are SGHNT and YYREEE (reference sequence). CDR3 protein: CASSFPGTADIQYF. The CDR3 region has the DNA TGTGCCAGCAGCTTTCCAGGCACCGCGGACATTCAGTACTTC.

The chain employs TRBV19 and TRBJ2-2; 8 bases line up with TRBD1. V was clipped by 6 bases and J by 1 base; unmatched bases: 7. Germline V gene data show CDR1 as LNHDA and CDR2 as SQIVND (reference sequence). This CDR3 spans 16 amino acids. The CDR3 sequence: CASSPADRGNTGELFF. The CDR3 nucleotides read TGTGCCAGTAGCCCTGCCGACAGGGGGAACACCGGGGAGCTGTTTTTT. The full variable domain, in which reference TRBV19 and TRBJ2-2 provide the parts outside the CDR3, is DGGITQSPKYLFRKEGQNVTLSCEQNLNHDAMYWYRQDPGQGLRLIYYSQIVNDFQKGDIAEGYSVSREKKESFPLTVTSAQKNPTAFYLCASSPADRGNTGELFFGEGSRLTVL.

The chain uses TRBV5-8 and TRBJ2-2; D might be TRBD1 (6 bases). CDR1 and CDR2 from the germline V gene are SGHTS and YDEGEE. This CDR3 has 14 residues. The germline V and J ends were trimmed by 5 bases and 4 bases, with 12 bases remaining between them. CDR3 in DNA: TGTGCCAGCAGGGGACACCCTTCCACCGGGGAGCTGTTTTTT. Translation gives CASRGHPSTGELFF.

The rearrangement links TRBV19 to TRBJ2-2; tentatively, D is TRBD1 (6 bases). Germline V CDR1 and CDR2: LNHDA, SQIVND (reference sequence). The V gene lost 7 bases and the J gene lost 0 bases, with 15 bases spanning the gap. This CDR3 is 16 amino acids long. CDR3 residues: CASIPRQAANTGELFF. CDR3 nucleotide sequence: TGTGCCAGTATTCCTCGACAGGCCGCGAACACCGGGGAGCTGTTTTTT.

The rearrangement links TRBV14 to TRBJ2-5; a possible D gene is TRBD2 (5 bases). In germline, CDR1 is SGHDN, CDR2 FVKESK. The V end lost 4 bases, the J end lost 5 bases, and 11 bases lay between the germline ends. The CDR3 is 13 residues long. The CDR3 reads CASSRIRGETQYF. The CDR3 DNA reads TGTGCCAGCAGCCGGATCCGGGGTGAGACCCAGTACTTC.